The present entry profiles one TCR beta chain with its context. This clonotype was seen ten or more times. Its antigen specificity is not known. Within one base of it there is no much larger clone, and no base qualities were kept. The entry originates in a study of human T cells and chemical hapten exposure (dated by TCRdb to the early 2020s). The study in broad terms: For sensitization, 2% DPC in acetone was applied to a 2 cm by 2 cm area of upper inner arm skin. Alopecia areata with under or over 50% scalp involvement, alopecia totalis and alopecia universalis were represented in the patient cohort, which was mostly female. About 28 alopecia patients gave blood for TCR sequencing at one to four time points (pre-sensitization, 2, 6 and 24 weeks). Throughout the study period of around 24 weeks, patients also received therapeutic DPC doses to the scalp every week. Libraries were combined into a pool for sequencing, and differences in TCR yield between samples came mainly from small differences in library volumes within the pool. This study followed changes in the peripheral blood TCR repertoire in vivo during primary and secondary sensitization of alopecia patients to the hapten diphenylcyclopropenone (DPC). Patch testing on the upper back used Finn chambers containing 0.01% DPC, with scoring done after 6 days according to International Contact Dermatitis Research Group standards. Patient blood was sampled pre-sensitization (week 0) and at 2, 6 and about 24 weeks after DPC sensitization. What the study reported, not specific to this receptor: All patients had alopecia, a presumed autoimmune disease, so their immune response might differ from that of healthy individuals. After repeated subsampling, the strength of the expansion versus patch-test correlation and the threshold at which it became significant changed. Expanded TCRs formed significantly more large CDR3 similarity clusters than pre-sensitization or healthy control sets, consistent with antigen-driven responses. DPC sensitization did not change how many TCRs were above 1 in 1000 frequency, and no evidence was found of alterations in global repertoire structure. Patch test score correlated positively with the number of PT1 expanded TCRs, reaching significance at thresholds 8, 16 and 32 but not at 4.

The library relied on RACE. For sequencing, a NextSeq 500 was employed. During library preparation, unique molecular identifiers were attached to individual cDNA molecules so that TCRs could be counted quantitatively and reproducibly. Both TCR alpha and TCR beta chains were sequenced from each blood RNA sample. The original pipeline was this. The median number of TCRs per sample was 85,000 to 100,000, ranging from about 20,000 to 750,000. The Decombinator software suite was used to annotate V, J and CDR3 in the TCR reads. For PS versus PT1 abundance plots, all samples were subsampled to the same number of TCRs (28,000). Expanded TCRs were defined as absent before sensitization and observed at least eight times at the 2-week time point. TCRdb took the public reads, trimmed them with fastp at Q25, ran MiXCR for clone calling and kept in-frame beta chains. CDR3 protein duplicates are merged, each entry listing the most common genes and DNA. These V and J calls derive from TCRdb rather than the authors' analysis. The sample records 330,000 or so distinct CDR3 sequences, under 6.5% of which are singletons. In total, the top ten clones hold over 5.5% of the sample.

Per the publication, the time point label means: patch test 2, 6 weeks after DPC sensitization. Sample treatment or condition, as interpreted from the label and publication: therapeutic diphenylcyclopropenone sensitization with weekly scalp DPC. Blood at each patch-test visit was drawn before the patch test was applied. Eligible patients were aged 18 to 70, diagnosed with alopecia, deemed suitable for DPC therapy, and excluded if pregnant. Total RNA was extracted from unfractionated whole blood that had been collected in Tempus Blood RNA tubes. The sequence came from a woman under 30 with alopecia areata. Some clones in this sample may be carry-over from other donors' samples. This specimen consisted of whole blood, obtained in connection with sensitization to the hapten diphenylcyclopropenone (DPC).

The CDR3 protein: CAGGFRADTQYF. The DNA sequence is TGTGCCGGAGGGTTCAGGGCAGATACGCAGTATTTT. The chain couples TRBV10-3 to TRBJ2-3; a tentative D match to TRBD2 spans 6 bases. Cut back by 11 bases and 4 bases, the V and J ends lie 13 bases apart. The germline V gene encodes CDR1 ENHRY and CDR2 SYGVKD. The CDR3 starts with the cysteine, ends with the phenylalanine, and has 12 residues. Only the CDR3 DNA stays, 36 bases, in frame from base 1.